The present entry profiles one T cell receptor beta chain with its context. This sample stems from a study of T cell responses to AZD1222 COVID-19 vaccine. Study-level background: Researchers grouped second doses given at about 4 or about 12 weeks into one pool.

Produced via immunoSEQ multiplex PCR; TCRdb's table is partial and in-frame only. The sample shows 100,000 to 150,000 clones, approximately 88% of them seen only once. CDR3 length: 15 amino acids. Per germline, CDR1 GTSNPN and CDR2 SVGIG (reference sequence). V lost 3 bases and J lost 5; bases outside the gene matches: 5. Sequences were derived from peripheral blood, sampled on day 0 of AZD1222 vaccination. The rearrangement links TRBV30 to TRBJ2-5, with TRBD2 matching over 14 bases. The TCR comes from an adult in good health. The CDR3: CAWSATSGRVETQYF. The CDR3 region has the DNA TGTGCCTGGAGCGCGACTAGCGGGAGGGTGGAGACCCAGTACTTC.